This T cell receptor beta chain was captured in a study of blood T cell repertoires in COVID-19. Looking at the study overall: COVID-19 samples from acute and convalescent phases originated in the United States, Italy and Spain. T cells, B-cell-depleted T cells, or PBMCs provided the cDNA or gDNA that served as material.

A Seattle source enrolled patients during active infection and followed them longitudinally. Germline V gene lookup returns CDR1 MGHRA and CDR2 YSYEKL. The CDR3 spans 12 residues. V shed 7 bases and J shed 2 bases, with 9 bases lying between them. How the authors handled the data: Estimated nucleated cell counts came from reference gene primer amplification. The repertoire was sequenced with immunoSEQ multiplex PCR; TCRdb's copy has only in-frame clones and lacks some. V, J and clone size were drawn from that table, and D and trimming were deduced from the DNA. Seen here are just under 65,000 clones, around 73% observed once, and the top ten hold approximately 15%.

The sequencing sample was made of peripheral blood. The gene calls are TRBV4-1 and TRBJ2-7; D not certain. The clonotype comes from a man in his fifties or sixties with COVID-19, enrolled during active disease. In nucleotides, the CDR3 is TGCGCCAGCATGCGACGGGCCTACGAGCAGTACTTC. Amino acid sequence: CASMRRAYEQYF.